The clone carrying this T cell receptor beta chain has at least ten counts. The data are from a study of T cell repertoires in cytomegalovirus infection. Study details: It can be stated that public TCR beta signatures indicated CMV infection as well as a matching HLA type.

CDR1 is SGHVS and CDR2 is FNYEAQ in the germline V gene. Trimming took 1 base from V and 4 from J; bases not matched to a gene: 8. The CDR3 has 16 amino acids. TCRdb fed the reads into MiXCR, producing one record per CDR3 protein. The sample yields nearly 550,000 distinct CDR3 sequences, approximately 15% seen once. This TCR derives from a human donor in good health (CMV status not recorded). Some clones in this sample may be carry-over from other donors' samples. The chain is built from TRBV7-6 and TRBJ2-5; 8 bases are a match to TRBD2. The specimen sequenced was CD8+ T cells from PBMCs. The CDR3 DNA reads as TGTGCCAGCAGCTTAGGAGTCGGGGGGGCGAGAGAGACCCAGTACTTC. Translating gives CASSLGVGGARETQYF.